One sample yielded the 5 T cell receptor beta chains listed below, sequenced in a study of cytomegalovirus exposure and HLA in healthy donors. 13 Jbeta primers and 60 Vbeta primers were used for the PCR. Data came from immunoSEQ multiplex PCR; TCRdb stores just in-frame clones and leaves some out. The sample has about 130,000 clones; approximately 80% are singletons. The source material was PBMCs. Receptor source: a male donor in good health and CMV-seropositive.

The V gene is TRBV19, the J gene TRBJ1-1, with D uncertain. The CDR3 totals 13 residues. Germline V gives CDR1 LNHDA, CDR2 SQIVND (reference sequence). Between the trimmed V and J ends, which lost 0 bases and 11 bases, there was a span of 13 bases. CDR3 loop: CASSIDPGIRAFF. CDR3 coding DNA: TGTGCCAGTAGTATAGATCCGGGGATACGCGCTTTCTTT.

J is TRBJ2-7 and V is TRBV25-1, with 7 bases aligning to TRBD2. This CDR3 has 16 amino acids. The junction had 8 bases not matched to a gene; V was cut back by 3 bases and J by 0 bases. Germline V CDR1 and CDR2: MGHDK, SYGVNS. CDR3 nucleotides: TGTGCCAGCAGTGATTTAGGGCGGGGGACCTCCTACGAGCAGTACTTC. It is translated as CASSDLGRGTSYEQYF.

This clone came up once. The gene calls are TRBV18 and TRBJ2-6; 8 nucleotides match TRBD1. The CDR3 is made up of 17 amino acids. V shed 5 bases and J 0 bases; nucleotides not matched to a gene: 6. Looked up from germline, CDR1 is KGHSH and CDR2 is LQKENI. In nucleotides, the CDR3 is TGTGCCAGCTCATCCGGGACAGGCAGCTCTGGGGCCAACGTCCTGACTTTC. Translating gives CASSSGTGSSGANVLTF. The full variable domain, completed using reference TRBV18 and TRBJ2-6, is NAGVMQNPRHLVRRRGQEARLRCSPMKGHSHVYWYRQLPEEGLKFMVYLQKENIIDESGMPKERFSAEFPKEGPSILRIQQVVRGDSAAYFCASSSGTGSSGANVLTFGAGSRLTVL.

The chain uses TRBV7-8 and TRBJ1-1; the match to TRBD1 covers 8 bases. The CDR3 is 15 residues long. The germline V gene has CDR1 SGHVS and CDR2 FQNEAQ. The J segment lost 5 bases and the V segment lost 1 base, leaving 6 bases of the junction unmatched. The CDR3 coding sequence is TGTGCCAGCAGCTTAGTCGCAGGGGGCCAAACTGAAGCTTTCTTT. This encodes CASSLVAGGQTEAFF.

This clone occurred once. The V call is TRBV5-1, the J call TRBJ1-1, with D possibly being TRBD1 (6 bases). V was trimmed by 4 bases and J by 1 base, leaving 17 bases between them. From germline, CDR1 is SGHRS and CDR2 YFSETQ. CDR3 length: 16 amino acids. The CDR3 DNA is TGCGCCAGCAGCCCTACCCCCGGGACACGGAACACTGAAGCTTTCTTT. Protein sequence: CASSPTPGTRNTEAFF.